This record concerns one TCR beta chain sequence. Repertoires were generated with immunoSEQ multiplex PCR, while TCRdb's copy carries only in-frame clones and drops some. The sample includes about 130,000 clones, more than 70% seen only once; the top ten take under 2.5%. With V trimmed by 4 bases and J by 11 bases, 17 bases remained unmatched. This CDR3 has 17 amino acids. Germline V lookup: CDR1 LNHDA, CDR2 SQIVND (reference sequence). The sample belongs to a study of blood T cell repertoires in COVID-19. Turning to the study itself: The United States, Italy and Spain were the sources of the acute and convalescent COVID-19 samples.

Sequencing used peripheral blood. The rearrangement uses TRBV19 and TRBJ1-4; 9 nucleotides align to TRBD1. The source is a man between 65 and 85 years old with acute or convalescent COVID-19. The CDR3 nucleotides are TGTGCCAGTAGTACCCCTCCAAAGCTCGTGACAGGGGGGAAACTGTTTTTT. It translates to CASSTPPKLVTGGKLFF.